The present T cell receptor (beta chain) was sequenced within a study of T cell repertoires in cytomegalovirus infection. Study background: CMV infection together with matching HLA type was indicated by public TCR beta signatures.

About this clonotype itself: Antigen: not known.

Germline V gene lookup returns CDR1 MNHNY and CDR2 SVGAGI (reference sequence). This CDR3 has 15 amino acids. Trimming took 6 bases from V and 10 from J; bases not matched to a gene: 16. General study findings and limits: What dominated the ex vivo response were HLA-C-restricted CMV-specific TCR beta clonotypes.

TCRdb independently ran MiXCR on the reads; one entry per CDR3 protein. The sample has hundreds of thousands of distinct CDR3 sequences, under 45% seen once. This chain links TRBV6-6 with TRBJ2-3; 7 positions match TRBD2. Sequenced here: cultured PBMCs, sampled from culture after CMV antigen stimulation. This TCR derives from a human donor in good health (CMV status not recorded). Some clones in this sample may be carry-over from other donors' samples. CDR3 DNA sequence: TGTGCCAGCAGCCTCCTAGGGGAGGGCCCGTCGGCGCAGTATTTT. Residues: CASSLLGEGPSAQYF.